These 31 T cell receptor beta chains came from one sample sequenced in a study of T cell responses to AZD1222 COVID-19 vaccine. Measured with immunoSEQ multiplex PCR; TCRdb has only the in-frame clones, and not every one. Of about 140,000 clones listed, 85% to 95% are singletons. The sample consisted of peripheral blood, taken on day 0 of AZD1222 vaccination. These receptors originate from an adult in good health.

This sequence joins TRBV5-6 and TRBJ1-1; D is undetermined. V lost 0 bases and J lost 1, with 16 bases in between. Germline V lookup: CDR1 SGHDT, CDR2 YYEEEE. CDR3 length equals 17 residues. The CDR3 reads CASSLARTRGWNTEAFF. CDR3 DNA: TGTGCCAGCAGCTTGGCTCGTACTCGGGGATGGAACACTGAAGCTTTCTTT.

This clone was seen only once. This chain connects TRBV7-2 to TRBJ1-1, with D perhaps TRBD1 (6 bases). V was pared by 5 bases and J by 0 bases, with 16 bases between. This CDR3 has 16 residues. Germline CDR1 SGHTA, CDR2 FQGNSA. CDR3 protein: CASSRPTHRVNTEAFF. In nucleotides, the CDR3 is TGTGCCAGCAGCAGACCTACGCACAGGGTGAACACTGAAGCTTTCTTT. Combining the CDR3 with reference TRBV7-2 and TRBJ1-1 gives the whole variable domain GAGVSQSPSNKVTEKGKDVELRCDPISGHTALYWYRQSLGQGLEFLIYFQGNSAPDKSGLPSDRFSAERTGGSVSTLTIQRTQQEDSAVYLCASSRPTHRVNTEAFFGQGTRLTVV.

This chain joins TRBV20-1 and TRBJ1-5; maybe TRBD1 (5 bases). Germline V CDR1 and CDR2: DFQATT, SNEGSKA (reference sequence). V shed 3 bases and J shed 3 bases, with 9 bases lying between them. The CDR3 totals 13 residues. The chain's CDR3 is CSASPDTNQPQHF. In nucleotides, the CDR3 is TGCAGTGCTAGTCCGGACACCAATCAGCCCCAGCATTTT.

The J gene is TRBJ1-1, the V gene TRBV6-5; D is unclear. Germline lookup yields CDR1 MNHEY and CDR2 SVGAGI. The CDR3 is 14 amino acids. V was trimmed by 2 bases and J by 0 bases, leaving 7 bases between them. CDR3 protein: CASSYEGLNTEAFF. The CDR3 DNA is TGTGCCAGCAGTTACGAGGGTCTGAACACTGAAGCTTTCTTT.

This chain links TRBV4-2 with TRBJ1-1, with unresolved D. The CDR3 runs 15 residues. Germline V gene lookup returns CDR1 LGHNA and CDR2 YNFKEQ. The V end lost 4 bases, the J end lost 3 bases, and 15 bases lay between the germline ends. CDR3 protein: CASSPRKGVHTEAFF. The CDR3 DNA reads as TGTGCCAGCAGCCCTAGAAAGGGCGTGCACACTGAAGCTTTCTTT.

The genes are TRBV12-2 and TRBJ1-2; the table's TRBD1 call for D was not verified on the DNA. TRBV12-2 is noted as a pseudogene. The CDR3 has 19 amino acids. The CDR3 here is CASRSIYPGQGDFNYGYTF. DNA of the CDR3: TGTGCAAGTCGCTCTATCTATCCGGGACAGGGGGACTTTAACTATGGCTACACCTTC.

The chain combines TRBV18 with TRBJ2-1, with 7 bases that match TRBD2. The CDR3 is made up of 16 amino acids. Per germline, CDR1 KGHSH and CDR2 LQKENI. V shed 2 bases and J 5 bases; nucleotides not matched to a gene: 9. The CDR3 DNA follows: TGTGCCAGCTCACCAACCCGCGCTAGCGGCAACAATGAGCAGTTCTTC. It codes for CASSPTRASGNNEQFF.

This rearrangement joins TRBV30 to TRBJ2-5; tentatively, D is TRBD2 (7 bases). Germline CDR1 GTSNPN, CDR2 SVGIG (reference sequence). This CDR3 spans 14 amino acids. The V gene lost 1 base and the J gene lost 5 bases, with 14 bases spanning the gap. The CDR3 coding sequence is TGTGCCTGGAGTGGACGCGGGGGCCGGGAGACCCAGTACTTC. Translation: CAWSGRGGRETQYF.

This chain connects TRBV18 to TRBJ2-2; D perhaps matches TRBD2 (5 bases). CDR1 KGHSH and CDR2 LQKENI come from the germline V gene. There are 15 residues in the CDR3. The germline V and J ends were trimmed by 3 bases and 6 bases, with 14 bases remaining between them. This CDR3 is CASSPNYLGAGELFF. As DNA, the CDR3 is TGTGCCAGCTCACCGAACTATTTGGGAGCCGGGGAGCTGTTTTTT.

This chain uses TRBV19 with TRBJ2-1; D might be TRBD2 (6 bases). The CDR3 length is 14 residues. V was pared by 3 bases and J by 4 bases, with 10 bases between. CDR1 is LNHDA, CDR2 SQIVND, per germline (reference sequence). The CDR3 DNA reads as TGTGCCAGTAGTATTACCGGGGGTTACAATGAGCAGTTCTTC. This translates into CASSITGGYNEQFF.

The chain uses TRBV4-2 and TRBJ2-1; 7 nucleotides match TRBD2. Germline CDR1 reads LGHNA; CDR2 reads YNFKEQ. With 3 bases clipped from V and 1 base from J, the junction kept 6 bases outside the gene matches. This CDR3 is 16 amino acids long. The CDR3 bases are TGTGCCAGCAGCCATCTCAGCGGGACTTCCTACAATGAGCAGTTCTTC. Its protein product is CASSHLSGTSYNEQFF.

The chain has TRBV5-1 and TRBJ2-3; D remains unclear. V lost 3 bases, J lost 1 base, and 9 bases lay in between. CDR3 length: 14 residues. From germline, CDR1 is SGHRS and CDR2 YFSETQ. CDR3 residues: CASSYPAGTDTQYF. The DNA of the CDR3 is TGCGCCAGCAGCTATCCGGCGGGCACAGATACGCAGTATTTT.

The chain links TRBV5-1 to TRBJ2-7, with 9 bases that match TRBD2. The CDR3 is 18 amino acids. J lost 2 bases, V lost 4 bases, and 16 bases had no gene match. The germline V gene encodes CDR1 SGHRS and CDR2 YFSETQ. CDR3 protein: CASSVGWGSGGLTYEQYF. The DNA for the CDR3 is TGCGCCAGCAGCGTAGGGTGGGGTAGCGGGGGCCTCACCTACGAGCAGTACTTC.

The rearrangement uses TRBV5-1 and TRBJ2-2; possible D gene TRBD2, 6 bases. The germline V gene encodes CDR1 SGHRS and CDR2 YFSETQ. V was shortened by 4 bases and J by 0 bases, with 10 bases between the two germline ends. The CDR3 loop spans 15 amino acids. The CDR3 reads CASSGGTTNTGELFF. DNA of the CDR3: TGCGCCAGCAGCGGGGGGACCACGAACACCGGGGAGCTGTTTTTT.

The chain couples TRBV7-2 to TRBJ2-3; D assignment may be TRBD1 or TRBD2 (5 bases each). The CDR3 totals 14 residues. V lost 3 bases, J lost 3 bases, and 10 bases lay in between. Per germline, CDR1 SGHTA and CDR2 FQGNSA. The CDR3: CASSFRERTDTQYF. The DNA of the CDR3 is TGTGCCAGCAGCTTCAGGGAGAGGACAGATACGCAGTATTTT.

This clone was observed a single time. V and J are TRBV19 and TRBJ2-7; 10 bases fit TRBD1. Unmatched junction bases numbered 1, after V lost 5 bases and J lost 0 bases. Looked up from germline, CDR1 is LNHDA and CDR2 is SQIVND (reference sequence). The CDR3 contains 14 residues. CDR3 coding DNA: TGTGCCAGTAGTGACAGGGGGCCCTCCTACGAGCAGTACTTC. Translation: CASSDRGPSYEQYF. The full variable domain, with the rest looked up from reference TRBV19 and TRBJ2-7, is DGGITQSPKYLFRKEGQNVTLSCEQNLNHDAMYWYRQDPGQGLRLIYYSQIVNDFQKGDIAEGYSVSREKKESFPLTVTSAQKNPTAFYLCASSDRGPSYEQYFGPGTRLTVT.

The rearrangement links TRBV28 to TRBJ1-5; D may be TRBD1 (5 bases). The V gene lost 8 bases and the J gene lost 4 bases, with 12 bases spanning the gap. The CDR3 totals 13 residues. Germline V gene lookup returns CDR1 MDHEN and CDR2 SYDVKM. This CDR3 is CASQGPTNQPQHF. Written as DNA, the CDR3 is TGTGCCAGCCAGGGACCGACGAATCAGCCCCAGCATTTT.

J is TRBJ1-3 and V is TRBV4-1; D unresolved. V was shortened by 2 bases and J by 0 bases, with 8 bases between the two germline ends. This CDR3 is 15 amino acids long. CDR1 and CDR2 (germline): MGHRA, YSYEKL. The CDR3 is CASSQNFLSGNTIYF. CDR3 DNA: TGCGCCAGCAGCCAAAACTTCCTCTCTGGAAACACCATATATTTT.

V and J are TRBV18 and TRBJ2-5, with no clear D. CDR1 is KGHSH and CDR2 is LQKENI in the germline V gene. The CDR3 covers 12 residues. Trimming took 5 bases from V and 3 from J, leaving 7 bases between them. DNA for the CDR3: TGTGCCAGCTCAGATGCAAAAGAGACCCAGTACTTC. It translates to CASSDAKETQYF.

This clone is a singleton in its sample. This chain uses TRBV6-2 or TRBV6-3 with TRBJ2-7; D is unresolved. The CDR3 contains 12 residues. The germline V and J ends were trimmed by 0 bases and 2 bases, with 2 bases remaining between them. The germline V gene has CDR1 MNHEY and CDR2 SVGEGT. The CDR3 here is CASSYSAYEQYF. The CDR3 nucleotides are TGTGCCAGCAGTTACTCGGCCTACGAGCAGTACTTC.

With respect to this clone: This sample includes further DNA sequences coding for the same CDR3. The chain has TRBV29-1 and TRBJ1-2; D is perhaps TRBD1 (5 bases). The CDR3 contains 11 residues. V lost 4 bases, J lost 5 bases, and 8 bases lay in between. Germline lookup yields CDR1 SQVTM and CDR2 ANQGSEA. CDR3 amino acids: CSVGGDYGYTF. In DNA, the CDR3 is TGCAGCGTTGGGGGGGATTATGGCTACACCTTC.

This chain uses TRBV5-1 with TRBJ1-4, with TRBD1 as a possible D gene (6 bases). Trimming stripped 4 bases from V and 8 bases from J, with 21 bases between. The CDR3 runs 16 residues. Germline assignment: CDR1 SGHRS and CDR2 YFSETQ. The CDR3 sequence: CASSRGATTDLEKLFF. In DNA form, the CDR3 reads TGCGCCAGCAGCCGGGGGGCCACTACCGACCTAGAAAAACTGTTTTTT.

The CDR3 protein is CASSFSNPVALHF. The CDR3 DNA reads as TGTGCCAGCAGCTTTTCAAACCCAGTGGCCCTCCACTTT. This chain joins TRBV7-9 and TRBJ1-6, with D unclear. CDR1 is SEHNR, CDR2 FQNEAQ, per germline (reference sequence). The V end was cut by 3 bases, the J end by 14 bases, with 14 bases between. The CDR3 is 13 residues long.

This clone turned up a few times. The chain has TRBV27 and TRBJ1-5, with D hard to call. Deletions cut 6 bases from V and 5 bases from J, with 17 bases between. The germline V gene has CDR1 MNHEY and CDR2 SMNVEV (reference sequence). CDR3 length: 15 residues. The CDR3 protein is CASRAVREYDQPQHF. The CDR3, as DNA: TGTGCCAGCAGGGCCGTGAGGGAATATGATCAGCCCCAGCATTTT.

The rearrangement links TRBV7-8 to TRBJ1-5, with TRBD1 as a possible D gene (5 bases). V lost 1 base, J lost 13 bases, and 14 bases lay in between. Germline values: CDR1 SGHVS, CDR2 FQNEAQ. The CDR3 extends over 13 amino acids. Here the CDR3 DNA reads TGTGCCAGCAGCTTAGAAGGGGACGGAGATCAGCATTTT. Protein: CASSLEGDGDQHF.

The chain joins TRBV5-1 to TRBJ2-7; 7 bases map to TRBD1. CDR1 and CDR2 (germline): SGHRS, YFSETQ. This CDR3 spans 14 amino acids. J gave up 2 bases and V 2 bases, and 4 bases lay outside the gene matches. The CDR3: CASSFRTGAYEQYF. CDR3 DNA sequence: TGCGCCAGCAGCTTTCGGACAGGAGCCTACGAGCAGTACTTC.

The V and J genes are TRBV4-3 and TRBJ2-7; D unresolved. The V end was cut by 0 bases, the J end by 0 bases, with 6 bases between. Germline loops: CDR1 LGHNA, CDR2 YSLEER. The CDR3 totals 14 residues. The CDR3 DNA sequence: TGCGCCAGCAGCCAAGAGGGCTACTCCTACGAGCAGTACTTC. Amino acid sequence: CASSQEGYSYEQYF.

This chain links TRBV28 with TRBJ2-3; D call uncertain. CDR3 size: 14 residues. V gave up 3 bases and J gave up 3 bases, with 10 bases separating them. In germline, CDR1 is MDHEN, CDR2 SYDVKM. The CDR3 DNA sequence: TGTGCCAGCAGTTTTGGCGGCGGAACAGATACGCAGTATTTT. This gives the protein CASSFGGGTDTQYF. The whole variable domain, remainder taken from reference TRBV28 and TRBJ2-3, is DVKVTQSSRYLVKRTGEKVFLECVQDMDHENMFWYRQDPGLGLRLIYFSYDVKMKEKGDIPEGYSVSREKKERFSLILESASTNQTSMYLCASSFGGGTDTQYFGPGTRLTVL.

The genes are TRBV7-9 and TRBJ2-5, with a possible D match to TRBD1 (5 bases). Germline-derived CDR1 and CDR2 are SEHNR and FQNEAQ (reference sequence). Trimming shortened V by 1 base and J by 4 bases, and 13 bases separated the two germline ends. The CDR3 extends over 15 amino acids. The chain's CDR3 is CASSLDRFMGETQYF. As DNA, the CDR3 is TGTGCCAGCAGCTTAGACAGGTTCATGGGAGAGACCCAGTACTTC.

This chain links TRBV11-2 with TRBJ1-3; the D is unclear. Germline loops: CDR1 SGHAT, CDR2 FQNNGV. The CDR3 sequence is 12 residues long. The V gene lost 6 bases and the J gene lost 7 bases, with 10 bases spanning the gap. CDR3 in DNA: TGTGCCAGCAGTTTCATCCGGAACACCATATATTTT. Its translation is CASSFIRNTIYF.

The chain recombines TRBV7-2 with TRBJ1-5; D not certain. Germline values: CDR1 SGHTA, CDR2 FQGNSA. The ends were cut back, 0 bases at V and 6 bases at J, with 3 bases in the middle. The CDR3 is 12 residues long. The CDR3 sequence: CASSLATQPQHF. The CDR3, as DNA: TGTGCCAGCAGCTTAGCGACTCAGCCCCAGCATTTT. Looking up the rest from reference TRBV7-2 and TRBJ1-5 gives the full variable domain: GAGVSQSPSNKVTEKGKDVELRCDPISGHTALYWYRQSLGQGLEFLIYFQGNSAPDKSGLPSDRFSAERTGGSVSTLTIQRTQQEDSAVYLCASSLATQPQHFGDGTRLSIL.